This T cell receptor (beta chain) was profiled in a study of T-cell memory formation after mild COVID-19. Whole-study findings and limits: Several responding clones turned up in pre-infection memory, indicating that cross-reactive memory may have taken part. Among contracting clones, CD4+ were mainly CM/EM and CD8+ enriched in EMRA.

The germline V gene has CDR1 SNHLY and CDR2 FYNNEI. This CDR3 comprises 15 residues. V dropped 3 bases and J dropped 5; count of bases not matched to a gene: 9. This clonotype has only a few counts. Its target is not known. TCR alpha and TCR beta cDNA libraries carrying sample barcodes and UMIs were produced by 5'RACE using constant-segment primers. One entry per CDR3 protein, called by TCRdb with MiXCR from the 5' RACE reads. Of 580,000 or so distinct CDR3 sequences listed, approximately 15% are singletons. The source is an adult woman who had mild COVID-19 (a few samples of this study predate the infection). Cell type and time point are not known. The sequenced sample was PBMCs or a T cell subset sorted from them (not recorded which). The V gene is TRBV2, the J gene TRBJ2-5; TRBD2 agrees at 7 bases. The CDR3 bases are TGTGCCAGCAGTGACCGGGCGGGGAGGGGTGAGACCCAGTACTTC. Protein sequence: CASSDRAGRGETQYF.